A selection of T cell receptor beta chains follows, all from one sample in a study of technical replicates of blood from four donors. Clones were sequenced by immunoSEQ multiplex PCR, and TCRdb holds only the in-frame ones, with some missing. The data hold about 94,000 clones, with nearly 97% observed a single time. The sequenced material came from T cells isolated from PBMCs. These receptors all come from a human donor in good health. Each CDR3 is given with its conserved first and last residue. D genes are given only for firm matches. Clone sizes are given selectively: once, few, many, or a class where the clone is expanded.

TRBD1 TRBJ1-4 . TRBV9 CASSGDRGFEKLFF TGTGCCAGCAGCGGAGACAGGGGGTTTGAAAAACTGTTTTTT
TRBD2 TRBJ2-7 once TRBV27 CASSFSGYSYEQYF TGTGCCAGCAGTTTTAGCGGGTACTCCTACGAGCAGTACTTC
TRBD1 TRBJ1-1 once TRBV5-4 CASSRPPQGDTEAFF TGTGCCAGCAGCCGGCCCCCTCAGGGGGACACTGAAGCTTTCTTT
TRBD1 TRBJ1-1 . TRBV10-3 CATYYGQGSTEAFF TGTGCCACCTATTATGGACAGGGCTCCACTGAAGCTTTCTTT
. TRBJ1-1 once TRBV19 CASSSEAVNTEAFF TGTGCCAGTAGTTCAGAGGCTGTGAACACTGAAGCTTTCTTT
TRBD1 TRBJ2-2 . TRBV19 CASAPGQGTGELFF TGTGCCAGTGCCCCGGGACAGGGCACCGGGGAGCTGTTTTTT
TRBD2 TRBJ2-7 . TRBV6-6 CASSGRTSGYEQYF TGTGCCAGCAGCGGGCGGACTAGCGGCTACGAGCAGTACTTC
TRBD2 TRBJ2-5 . TRBV4-1 CASRGERAGGRRGEETQYF TGCGCCAGCCGTGGCGAGAGGGCAGGAGGTCGGCGGGGGGAAGAGACCCAGTACTTC
TRBD1 TRBJ1-1 . TRBV28 CASPPAGQVNTEAFF TGTGCCAGCCCCCCTGCGGGACAGGTGAACACTGAAGCTTTCTTT
. TRBJ1-5 . TRBV7-6 CASSSQGREGNQPQHF TGTGCCAGCAGCTCTCAGGGGCGCGAGGGCAATCAGCCCCAGCATTTT
. TRBJ2-2 once TRBV7-9 CASSFHDSQVTGELFF TGTGCCAGCAGCTTTCACGATTCACAGGTGACCGGGGAGCTGTTTTTT
. TRBJ2-3 . TRBV30 CAWSESSDTQYF TGTGCCTGGAGTGAGAGTTCGGATACGCAGTATTTT
TRBD1 TRBJ2-1 . TRBV18 CASSPMDRLKNEQFF TGTGCCAGCTCACCAATGGACAGGCTTAAGAATGAGCAGTTCTTC
. TRBJ1-2 . TRBV6-5 CASSYGRQGNGYTF TGTGCCAGCAGTTACGGTCGCCAGGGAAACGGCTACACCTTC
. TRBJ2-6 once TRBV15 CATSNQGRESGANVLTF TGTGCCACCAGCAACCAGGGACGGGAGTCTGGGGCCAACGTCCTGACTTTC
. TRBJ2-1 . TRBV6-5 CASSYSRNNEQFF TGTGCCAGCAGTTACTCGCGTAACAATGAGCAGTTCTTC
TRBD1 TRBJ1-2 once TRBV4-1 CASSQRQGYGYTF TGCGCCAGCAGCCAAAGACAGGGCTATGGCTACACCTTC
. TRBJ1-3 . TRBV7-9 CASSQKGGSGNTIYF TGTGCCAGCAGCCAAAAAGGGGGTTCTGGAAACACCATATATTTT
TRBD2 TRBJ2-1 . TRBV5-6 CASSLPGGEQFF TGTGCCAGCAGCTTGCCGGGAGGTGAGCAGTTCTTC
. TRBJ2-6 . TRBV6-5 CASSYSIGANVLTF TGTGCCAGCAGTTATAGTATTGGGGCCAACGTCCTGACTTTC
TRBD1 TRBJ2-6 . TRBV7-8 CASSLGQVLSEGANVLTF TGTGCCAGCAGCTTGGGACAGGTTCTTTCGGAGGGGGCCAACGTCCTGACTTTC
TRBD1 TRBJ2-2 . TRBV5-1 CASSPGWRQGRTGELFF TGCGCCAGCAGCCCGGGTTGGAGACAGGGGCGGACCGGGGAGCTGTTTTTT
. TRBJ1-3 . TRBV19 CASNTGTTGNTIYF TGTGCCAGTAACACCGGGACAACTGGAAACACCATATATTTT
TRBD2 TRBJ2-1 . TRBV27 CASSLVGLAGGPSSEQFF TGTGCCAGCAGTTTAGTGGGACTAGCGGGAGGGCCAAGTAGTGAGCAGTTCTTC
. TRBJ2-7 . TRBV4-2 CASSQGTGLTYEQYF TGTGCCAGCAGCCAAGGAACAGGCCTCACCTACGAGCAGTACTTC
TRBD1 TRBJ2-7 once TRBV6-1 CASTWTGEVDEQYF TGTGCCAGCACTTGGACAGGGGAGGTGGACGAGCAGTACTTC
. TRBJ2-7 . TRBV29-1 CSVEFRSYEQYF TGCAGCGTTGAGTTCAGGTCCTACGAGCAGTACTTC
. TRBJ1-2 . TRBV9 CASSATQGLMSGYTF TGTGCCAGCAGCGCGACACAGGGATTAATGAGTGGCTACACCTTC
. TRBJ2-7 . TRBV19 CASSPVADIRGYEQYF TGTGCCAGTAGTCCGGTTGCAGATATTCGGGGCTACGAGCAGTACTTC
TRBD2 TRBJ2-3 . TRBV5-1 CASSGGLAGTTDTQYF TGCGCCAGCAGCGGAGGACTAGCGGGAACCACAGATACGCAGTATTTT
. TRBJ1-4 . TRBV19 CASSIRGPGNEKLFF TGTGCCAGTAGTATTAGGGGCCCAGGGAATGAAAAACTGTTTTTT
. TRBJ1-1 . TRBV11-1 CASSLSYLNTEAFF TGTGCCAGCAGCTTAAGCTATTTGAACACTGAAGCTTTCTTT
. TRBJ1-1 . TRBV18 CASSPGGMNTEAFF TGTGCCAGCTCACCCGGCGGAATGAACACTGAAGCTTTCTTT
. TRBJ2-6 . TRBV6-5 CASSFSSFSGANVLTF TGTGCCAGCAGTTTTAGCTCCTTCTCTGGGGCCAACGTCCTGACTTTC
. TRBJ2-5 . TRBV2 CASSPRRGTQYF TGTGCCAGCAGTCCCCGGCGAGGGACCCAGTACTTC
TRBD2 TRBJ2-2 . TRBV7-9 CASSGRGGLDTGELFF TGTGCCAGCAGCGGGCGGGGGGGCCTCGACACCGGGGAGCTGTTTTTT
. TRBJ2-7 . TRBV5-1 CASSSAYEQYF TGCGCCAGCAGCTCCGCCTACGAGCAGTACTTC
. TRBJ1-2 . TRBV10-2 CASSEWRGGGYTF TGCGCCAGCAGTGAGTGGCGAGGGGGTGGCTACACCTTC
. TRBJ2-7 once TRBV27 CASSLTRQNFYEQYF TGTGCCAGCAGTTTAACCCGACAGAACTTCTACGAGCAGTACTTC
. TRBJ1-1 . TRBV9 CASSVGLGGTEAFF TGTGCCAGCAGCGTAGGGTTAGGGGGCACTGAAGCTTTCTTT
. TRBJ1-2 . TRBV19 CASSIVVNYGYTF TGTGCCAGTAGTATAGTCGTGAACTATGGCTACACCTTC